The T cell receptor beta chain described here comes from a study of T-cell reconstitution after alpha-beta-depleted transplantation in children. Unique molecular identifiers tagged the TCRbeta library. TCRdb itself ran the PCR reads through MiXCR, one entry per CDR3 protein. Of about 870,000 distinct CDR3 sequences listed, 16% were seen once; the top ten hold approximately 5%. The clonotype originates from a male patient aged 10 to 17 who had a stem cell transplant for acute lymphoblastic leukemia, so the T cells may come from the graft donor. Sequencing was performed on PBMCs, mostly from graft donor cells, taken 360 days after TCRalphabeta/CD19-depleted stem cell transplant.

The CDR3 DNA follows: TGCGCCAGCAGCTTGTTGGCGTGGAACTTTGCGGGAGAGACCCAGTACTTC. It translates to CASSLLAWNFAGETQYF. The chain is built from TRBV5-1 and TRBJ2-5, with a possible D match to TRBD2 (5 bases). The CDR3 loop spans 17 amino acids. Germline CDR1 is SGHRS and CDR2 is YFSETQ. V lost 1 base, J lost 4 bases, and 20 bases lay in between.